This record looks at one TCR beta chain sequence and its context. Its specificity is unknown. Germline CDR1 SQVTM, CDR2 ANQGSEA. The CDR3 length is 21 residues. Germline trimming cut 3 bases from V and 6 bases from J; bases unmatched to any gene: 22. Assay: immunoSEQ multiplex PCR; the TCRdb copy retains only in-frame clones and omits some. The data contain about 58,000 clones, around 84% of them seen just once; the ten biggest clones take up 6% to 7.5%. This sample's time point: week 5, during vaccination. In every dose of vaccine, 300 ug of mutant IDH1 20-mer peptide was given alongside topical imiquimod. Donors' newly diagnosed IDH1-mutant WHO grade 3 or 4 astrocytomas lacked nuclear ATRX. The data stem from a study of a mutant IDH1 vaccine in newly diagnosed glioma. Study information: Each patient was administered eight vaccinations, scheduled in weeks 1, 3, 5, 7, 11, 15, 19 and 23.

This specimen was PBMCs, taken from a glioma patient whose treatment included an IDH1 peptide vaccine. This chain joins TRBV29-1 and TRBJ2-2, with 13 bases that match TRBD2. The sequence was collected from a woman between 45 and 65 years old with glioma. The CDR3 DNA is TGCAGCGTTGATTCGGACAGGGGGAAACTAGCGGGGGGGCCATCGGCCGGGGAGCTGTTTTTT. This gives the protein CSVDSDRGKLAGGPSAGELFF.